This T cell receptor (beta chain) derives from a study of shared clonotypes between healthy human individuals. The overall study: With ages of 18 to 49, the donors were two women and a few men.

This clone has ten or more counts. The study ran the assay at deep level. As originally analysed: ImmunoSEQ gave junction-only sequences without quality scores, so filtering differed. The protocol was immunoSEQ multiplex PCR, while the TCRdb copy is restricted to in-frame clones and leaves out a portion. That table gives V, J and clone size, and the DNA gave D and trimming. The table includes fewer than 550,000 clones, about three quarters detected once. Extraction of genomic DNA in unsorted samples used about 90 million PBMCs. Sequenced material: PBMCs. This receptor was taken from a woman aged 40 to 49 in good health. Some clones in this sample may be carry-over from other donors' samples.

The CDR3 nucleotides are TGTGCCTGGAGTAGGGGACTAGCGATATACGAGCAGTACTTC. Translating gives CAWSRGLAIYEQYF. The genes are TRBV30 and TRBJ2-7; TRBD2 matches 10 bases. The CDR3 contains 14 residues. V dropped 2 bases and J dropped 4; count of bases not matched to a gene: 5. CDR1 GTSNPN and CDR2 SVGIG come from the germline V gene (reference sequence).